The T cell receptor beta chain described here comes from a study of shared clonotypes between healthy human individuals. The study, taken as a whole, reports: Across subsets, estimated richness was generally greater for naive than for memory populations. Only blood underwent sampling, and tissue repertoires likely differ. Generation probabilities of non-shared clonotypes were lower (relative to those shared by all four donors).

Method: immunoSEQ multiplex PCR; TCRdb's copy keeps in-frame clones and lacks some. The sample yields 550,000 to 750,000 clones, around 95% seen once. CDR1 MDHEN and CDR2 SYDVKM come from the germline V gene. The CDR3 has 14 residues. The V gene lost 6 bases and the J gene lost 0 bases, with 12 bases spanning the gap. A note on this clone: Its specificity is unknown.

Only CD45RO-negative cells positively selected for CCR7 counted as naive CD8 cells, so terminally differentiated effector memory CD45RA+ cells were excluded. The gene calls are TRBV28 and TRBJ2-7, with D perhaps matching TRBD1 or TRBD2 (5 bases each). What was sequenced was naive CD8+ T cells sorted from blood. The receptor was derived from a woman in her twenties or thirties in good health. CDR3 amino acids: CASSKGTSSYEQYF. CDR3 coding DNA: TGTGCCAGCAGCAAGGGGACGAGCTCCTACGAGCAGTACTTC. Together with reference TRBV28 and TRBJ2-7, the CDR3 gives the full variable domain: DVKVTQSSRYLVKRTGEKVFLECVQDMDHENMFWYRQDPGLGLRLIYFSYDVKMKEKGDIPEGYSVSREKKERFSLILESASTNQTSMYLCASSKGTSSYEQYFGPGTRLTVT.